The 5 T cell receptor beta chains below come from one sample, sequenced in a study of cytomegalovirus exposure and HLA in healthy donors. PCR used 60 Vbeta primers and 13 Jbeta primers. Here immunoSEQ multiplex PCR was the method, and the copy in TCRdb shows in-frame clones only, minus some. Among roughly 89,000 clones listed, roughly 79% were seen once. The material sequenced was PBMCs. Receptor source: a woman in her thirties in good health and CMV-seronegative.

This rearrangement joins TRBV10-3 to TRBJ1-2, with 9 bases aligning to TRBD1. Germline CDR1 ENHRY, CDR2 SYGVKD. Trimming took 9 bases from V and 8 from J; bases not matched to a gene: 10. The CDR3 is 13 residues long. The CDR3 is CAMETGTGLGYTF. In nucleotides, the CDR3 is TGTGCCATGGAAACTGGGACAGGGTTAGGCTACACCTTC.

This sequence joins TRBV6-1 and TRBJ2-7; the D gene is possibly TRBD2 (5 bases). Deletions cut 7 bases from V and 3 bases from J, with 13 bases between. CDR3 length: 13 residues. From germline, CDR1 is MNHNS and CDR2 SASEGT. Here the CDR3 reads CASKGSEYYEQYF. The DNA for the CDR3 is TGTGCCAGCAAGGGTAGCGAGTACTACGAGCAGTACTTC.

This chain connects TRBV30 to TRBJ2-7; a possible D gene is TRBD2 (6 bases). V shed 3 bases and J shed 2 bases, with 14 bases lying between them. The CDR3 is 14 residues long. CDR1 GTSNPN and CDR2 SVGIG come from the germline V gene (reference sequence). The CDR3 sequence is CAWRSRGTTYEQYF. CDR3 DNA: TGTGCCTGGAGATCTCGCGGGACCACCTACGAGCAGTACTTC.

This clone was recorded only once. J is TRBJ2-7 and V is TRBV7-2, with D possibly TRBD2 on 6 matching bases. This CDR3 has 12 amino acids. The ends were cut back, 0 bases at V and 6 bases at J, with 6 bases in the middle. Germline CDR1 is SGHTA and CDR2 is FQGNSA. CDR3 sequence (DNA): TGTGCCAGCAGCTTAGCCGGGAGCGAGCAGTACTTC. Protein: CASSLAGSEQYF.

This sequence joins TRBV5-1 and TRBJ2-5; 10 bases are a match to TRBD2. Germline V CDR1 and CDR2: SGHRS, YFSETQ. This CDR3 spans 15 amino acids. V lost 4 bases to trimming and J lost 2 bases; unmatched junction nucleotides: 5. CDR3 protein: CASSPPGLAQETQYF. The CDR3 DNA is TGCGCCAGCAGCCCACCGGGACTAGCGCAAGAGACCCAGTACTTC.